This TCR beta chain was sequenced during a study of PD-L1 blockade in urothelial cancer. Study details: Analysis of blood occurred 3 weeks (second dose) and 6 weeks after treatment start. A median of 141,255 T cells was found in the blood samples.

The data were produced by immunoSEQ multiplex PCR, yet TCRdb's version contains in-frame clones alone and is incomplete. The table records roughly 55,000 clones, about 86% of them present only once. The germline V gene has CDR1 LNHDA and CDR2 SQIVND (reference sequence). The CDR3 length is 10 residues. Time point indicated: pretreatment peripheral blood. All patients carried locally advanced or metastatic urothelial carcinoma. Material: PBMCs, obtained around atezolizumab (anti-PD-L1) treatment. The source is a man in his sixties with urothelial cancer. This sequence joins TRBV19 and TRBJ1-2, with D uncertain. The CDR3 coding sequence is TGTGCGTGCGGCTCCTATGGCTACACCTTC. Protein product: CACGSYGYTF.